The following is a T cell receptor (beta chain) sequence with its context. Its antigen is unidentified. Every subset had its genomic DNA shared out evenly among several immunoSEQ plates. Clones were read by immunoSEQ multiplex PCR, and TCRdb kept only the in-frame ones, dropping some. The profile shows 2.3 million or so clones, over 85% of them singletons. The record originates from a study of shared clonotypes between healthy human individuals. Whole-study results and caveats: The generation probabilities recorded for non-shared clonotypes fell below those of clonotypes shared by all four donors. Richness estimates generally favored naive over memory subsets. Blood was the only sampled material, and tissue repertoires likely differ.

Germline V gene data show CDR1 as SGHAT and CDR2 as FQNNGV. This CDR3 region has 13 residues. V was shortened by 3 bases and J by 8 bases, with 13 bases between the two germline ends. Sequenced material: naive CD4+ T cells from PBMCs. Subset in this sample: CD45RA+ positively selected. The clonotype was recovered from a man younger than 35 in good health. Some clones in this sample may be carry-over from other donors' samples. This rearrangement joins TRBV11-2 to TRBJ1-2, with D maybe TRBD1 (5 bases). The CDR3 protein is CASSLDTGRGYTF. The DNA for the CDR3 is TGTGCCAGCAGCTTGGACACCGGAAGGGGCTACACCTTC.